This is a list of T cell receptor beta chains from one sample in a study of human T cells and chemical hapten exposure. A single record per CDR3 protein comes from TCRdb applying MiXCR to the RACE reads. The sample carries approximately 97,000 distinct CDR3 sequences, roughly a quarter recorded once. Specimen: whole blood, collected in connection with sensitization to the hapten diphenylcyclopropenone (DPC). These receptors came from a man aged 40-49 years with alopecia areata. Some clones in this sample may be carry-over from other donors' samples. CDR3s include the opening cysteine and the closing phenylalanine or tryptophan. The D gene is left open where the match is weak. Size is stated for part of the rows, as once, few or many counts, or as a class when the clone is expanded.

TRBJ2-1	TRBV20-1	.	.	TGCAGTGCCCTCCCGACAGTTTCCTCCTACAATGAGCAGTTCTTC	CSALPTVSSYNEQFF
TRBJ1-1	TRBV20-1	.	TRBD1	TGCAGTGCTAGGGTTTCAGGGGGCAGGACTGAAGCTTTCTTT	CSARVSGGRTEAFF
TRBJ2-7	TRBV11-2	.	TRBD1	TGTGCCAGCAGCTTAGAAAAATCCGGGACAGGGACCGACGAGCAGTACTTC	CASSLEKSGTGTDEQYF
TRBJ2-7	TRBV28	.	TRBD2	TGTGCCAGCAGTTTAGCTAGCGGGAGGCGTCTAAGGGAGCAGTACTTC	CASSLASGRRLREQYF
TRBJ1-4	TRBV12-3/TRBV12-4	few	TRBD1	TGTGCCAGCAGTCCGGGACAGGTTAATGAAAAACTGTTTTTT	CASSPGQVNEKLFF
TRBJ2-5	TRBV5-4	.	.	TGTGCCAGCAGCCAGCCTCACCTAAACCAAGAGACCCAGTACTTC	CASSQPHLNQETQYF
TRBJ2-1	TRBV19	.	TRBD2	TGTGCCAGTAGTACCCCTAGCGGGACTGAGCAGTTCTTC	CASSTPSGTEQFF
TRBJ2-1	TRBV3-1	.	TRBD2	TGTGCCAGCAGGGGAAGCGGGGCGAATGAGCAGTTCTTC	CASRGSGANEQFF
TRBJ2-1	TRBV7-9	.	.	TGTGCCAGCAGCTTAGAGGGAGCCTCCTACAATGAGCAGTTCTTC	CASSLEGASYNEQFF
TRBJ2-3	TRBV20-1	few	.	TGCAGTGCGTCCCAGGGGACAGATACGCAGTATTTT	CSASQGTDTQYF
TRBJ2-5	TRBV25-1	.	TRBD2	TGTGCCAGCAGCAGGACCCCGGGACTAGCGGGAAAAGAGACCCAGTACTTC	CASSRTPGLAGKETQYF
TRBJ1-1	TRBV4-3	.	.	TGCGCCAGCAGCCAAGGGCCAGGAAAAGCTTTCTTT	CASSQGPGKAFF
TRBJ1-4	TRBV20-1	.	TRBD1	TGCAGTGCGGACAGGGGGCGTGAAAAACTGTTTTTT	CSADRGREKLFF
TRBJ2-3	TRBV4-1	.	TRBD2	TGCGCCAGCAGCCCGGGGGGGGCGGGAGTAATAGATACGCAGTATTTT	CASSPGGAGVIDTQYF